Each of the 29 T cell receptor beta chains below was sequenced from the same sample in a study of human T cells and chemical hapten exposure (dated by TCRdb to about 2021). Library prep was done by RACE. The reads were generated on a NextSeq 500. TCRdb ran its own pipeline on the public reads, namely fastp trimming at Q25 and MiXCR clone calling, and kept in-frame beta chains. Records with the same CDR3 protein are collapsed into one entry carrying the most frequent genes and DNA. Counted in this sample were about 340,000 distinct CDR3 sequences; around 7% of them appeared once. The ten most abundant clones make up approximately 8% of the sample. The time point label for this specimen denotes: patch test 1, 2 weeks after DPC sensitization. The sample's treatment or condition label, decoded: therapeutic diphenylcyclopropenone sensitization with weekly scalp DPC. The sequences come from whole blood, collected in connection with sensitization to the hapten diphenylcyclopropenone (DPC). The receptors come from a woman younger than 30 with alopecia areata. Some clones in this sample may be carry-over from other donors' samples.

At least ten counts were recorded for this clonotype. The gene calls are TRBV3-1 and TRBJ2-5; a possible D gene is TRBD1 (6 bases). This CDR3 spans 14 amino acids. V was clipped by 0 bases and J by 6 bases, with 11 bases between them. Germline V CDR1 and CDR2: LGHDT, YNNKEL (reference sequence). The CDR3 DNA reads TGTGCCAGCAGCCAAGACTCCAGGGGACAGACCCAGTACTTC. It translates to CASSQDSRGQTQYF.

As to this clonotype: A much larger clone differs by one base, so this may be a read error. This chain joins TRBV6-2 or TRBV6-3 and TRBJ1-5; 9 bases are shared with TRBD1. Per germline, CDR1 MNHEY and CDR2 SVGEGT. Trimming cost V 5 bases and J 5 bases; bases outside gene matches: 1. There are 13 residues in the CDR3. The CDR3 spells CASSNRGHQPQHF. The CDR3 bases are TGTGCCAGCAGTAACAGGGGGCATCAGCCCCAGCATTTT.

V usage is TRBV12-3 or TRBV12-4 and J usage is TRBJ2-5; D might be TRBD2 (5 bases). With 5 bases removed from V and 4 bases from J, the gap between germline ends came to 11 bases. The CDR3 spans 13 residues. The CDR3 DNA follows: TGTGCCAGCAGTCGGGATCTGGCAGAGACCCAGTACTTC. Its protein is CASSRDLAETQYF.

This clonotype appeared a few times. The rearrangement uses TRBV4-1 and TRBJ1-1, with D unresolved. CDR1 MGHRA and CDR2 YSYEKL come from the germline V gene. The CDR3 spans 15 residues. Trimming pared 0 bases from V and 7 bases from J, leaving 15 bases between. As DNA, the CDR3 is TGCGCCAGCAGCCAAGAAGGTACAGCCGCCTATGAAGCTTTCTTT. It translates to CASSQEGTAAYEAFF.

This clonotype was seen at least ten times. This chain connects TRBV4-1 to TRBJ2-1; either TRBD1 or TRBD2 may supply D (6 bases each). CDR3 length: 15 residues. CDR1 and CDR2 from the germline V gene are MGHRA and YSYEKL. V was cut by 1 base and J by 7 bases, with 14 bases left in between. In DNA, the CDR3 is TGCGCCAGCAGCCAAGTCCGGGGGCCGGAGAATGAGCAGTTCTTC. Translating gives CASSQVRGPENEQFF.

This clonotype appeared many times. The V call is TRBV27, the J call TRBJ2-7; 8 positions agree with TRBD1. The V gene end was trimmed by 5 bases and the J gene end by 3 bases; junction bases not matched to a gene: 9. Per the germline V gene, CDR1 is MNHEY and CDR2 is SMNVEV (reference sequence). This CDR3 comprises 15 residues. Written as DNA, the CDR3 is TGTGCCAGCAGTCTTTTCGGACAGGGAGGCTACGAGCAGTACTTC. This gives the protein CASSLFGQGGYEQYF.

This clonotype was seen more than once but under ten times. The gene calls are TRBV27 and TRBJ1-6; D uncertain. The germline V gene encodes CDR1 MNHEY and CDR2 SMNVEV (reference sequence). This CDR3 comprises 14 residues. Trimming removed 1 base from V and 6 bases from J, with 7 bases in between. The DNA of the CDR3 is TGTGCCAGCAGTTTATTGTTCGGTAATTCACCCCTCCACTTT. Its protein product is CASSLLFGNSPLHF.

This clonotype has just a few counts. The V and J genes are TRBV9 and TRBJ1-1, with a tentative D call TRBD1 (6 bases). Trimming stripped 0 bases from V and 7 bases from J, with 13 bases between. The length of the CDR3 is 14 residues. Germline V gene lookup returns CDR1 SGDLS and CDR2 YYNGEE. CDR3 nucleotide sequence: TGTGCCAGCAGCGTAGGAGGACAGCCATTTGAAGCTTTCTTT. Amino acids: CASSVGGQPFEAFF.

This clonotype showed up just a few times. The CDR3 DNA reads TGTGCCAGCAGGGTGACAGGGATCAGCAAAAATGAGCAGTTCTTC. Its protein product is CASRVTGISKNEQFF. V usage is TRBV12-3 or TRBV12-4 and J usage is TRBJ2-1; 7 bases agree with TRBD1. This CDR3 has 15 residues. The V gene end was trimmed by 6 bases and the J gene end by 7 bases; junction bases not matched to a gene: 12.

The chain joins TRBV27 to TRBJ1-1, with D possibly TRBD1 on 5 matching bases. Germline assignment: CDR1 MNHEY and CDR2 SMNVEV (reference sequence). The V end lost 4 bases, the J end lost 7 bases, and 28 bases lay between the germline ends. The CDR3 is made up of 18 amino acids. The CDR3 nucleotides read TGTGCCAGCAGTTCAAACCCGCTCCTATCGACGGGCAGGGTTGAAGCTTTCTTT. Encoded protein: CASSSNPLLSTGRVEAFF.

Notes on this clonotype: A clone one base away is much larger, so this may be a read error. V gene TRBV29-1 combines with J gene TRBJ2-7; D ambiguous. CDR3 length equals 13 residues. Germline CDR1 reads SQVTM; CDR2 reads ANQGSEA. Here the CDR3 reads CCVEDPTSYEQYF. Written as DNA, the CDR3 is TGCTGCGTTGAAGATCCGACTTCCTACGAGCAGTACTTC.

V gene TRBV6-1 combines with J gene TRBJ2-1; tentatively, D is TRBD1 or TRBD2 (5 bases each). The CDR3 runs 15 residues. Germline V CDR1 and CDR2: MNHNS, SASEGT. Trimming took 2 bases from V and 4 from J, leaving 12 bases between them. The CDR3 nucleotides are TGTGCCAGCAGTGAAATGGGGACCGAATACAATGAGCAGTTCTTC. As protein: CASSEMGTEYNEQFF.

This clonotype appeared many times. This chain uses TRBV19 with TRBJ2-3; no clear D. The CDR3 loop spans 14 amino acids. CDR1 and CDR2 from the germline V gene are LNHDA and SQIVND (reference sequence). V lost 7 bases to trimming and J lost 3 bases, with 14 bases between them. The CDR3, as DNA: TGTGCCAGTACCCTCGTTGGTGAGACAGATACGCAGTATTTT. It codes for CASTLVGETDTQYF.

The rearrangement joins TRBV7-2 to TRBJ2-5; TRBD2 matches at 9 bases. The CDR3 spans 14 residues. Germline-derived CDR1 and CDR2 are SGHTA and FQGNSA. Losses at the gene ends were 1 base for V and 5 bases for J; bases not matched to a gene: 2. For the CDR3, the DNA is TGTGCCAGCAGCTTAGTGGCGGGGGGGGAGACCCAGTACTTC. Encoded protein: CASSLVAGGETQYF.

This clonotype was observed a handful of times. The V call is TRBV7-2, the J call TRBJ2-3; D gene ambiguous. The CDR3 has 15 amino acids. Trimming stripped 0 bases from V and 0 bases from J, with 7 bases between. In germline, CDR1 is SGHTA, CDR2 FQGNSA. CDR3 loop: CASSLALTSTDTQYF. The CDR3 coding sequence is TGTGCCAGCAGCTTAGCGCTGACTAGCACAGATACGCAGTATTTT.

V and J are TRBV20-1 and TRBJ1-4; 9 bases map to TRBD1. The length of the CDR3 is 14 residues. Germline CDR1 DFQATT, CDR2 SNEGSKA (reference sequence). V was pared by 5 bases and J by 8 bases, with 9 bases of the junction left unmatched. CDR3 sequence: CSARPGQGLEKLFF. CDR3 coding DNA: TGCAGTGCTCGACCGGGACAGGGATTGGAAAAACTGTTTTTT.

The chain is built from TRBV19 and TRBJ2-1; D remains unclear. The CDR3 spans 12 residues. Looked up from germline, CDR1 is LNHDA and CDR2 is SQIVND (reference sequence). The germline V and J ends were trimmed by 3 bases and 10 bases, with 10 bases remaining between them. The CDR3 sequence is CASSISAEEQFF. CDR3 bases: TGTGCCAGTAGTATCTCCGCGGAAGAGCAGTTCTTC.

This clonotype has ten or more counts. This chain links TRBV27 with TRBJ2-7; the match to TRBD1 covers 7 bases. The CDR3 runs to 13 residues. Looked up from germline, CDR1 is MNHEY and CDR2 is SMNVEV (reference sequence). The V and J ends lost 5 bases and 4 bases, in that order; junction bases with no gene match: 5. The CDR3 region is CASSRQGDYEQYF. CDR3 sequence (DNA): TGTGCCAGCAGTAGGCAGGGGGATTACGAGCAGTACTTC.

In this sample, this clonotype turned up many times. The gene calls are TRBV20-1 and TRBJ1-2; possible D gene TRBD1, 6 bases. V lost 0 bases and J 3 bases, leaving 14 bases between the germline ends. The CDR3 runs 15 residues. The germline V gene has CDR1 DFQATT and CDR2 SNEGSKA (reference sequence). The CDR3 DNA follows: TGCAGTGCTAGAGATCTAGGGGGAGCGGACTATGGCTACACCTTC. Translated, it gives CSARDLGGADYGYTF.

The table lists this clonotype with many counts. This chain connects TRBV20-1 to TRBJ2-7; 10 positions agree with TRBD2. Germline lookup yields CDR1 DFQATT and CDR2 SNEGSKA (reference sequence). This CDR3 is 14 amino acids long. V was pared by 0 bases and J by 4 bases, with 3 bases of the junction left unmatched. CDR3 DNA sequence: TGCAGTGCTAGAGAACTAGCGGGGAAGTACGAGCAGTACTTC. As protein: CSARELAGKYEQYF.

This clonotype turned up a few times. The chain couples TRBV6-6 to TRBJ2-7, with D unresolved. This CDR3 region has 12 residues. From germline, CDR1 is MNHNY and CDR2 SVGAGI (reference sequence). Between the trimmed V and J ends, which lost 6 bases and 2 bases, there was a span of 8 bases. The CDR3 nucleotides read TGTGCCAGCAGGGCCCTTACCTACGAGCAGTACTTC. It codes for CASRALTYEQYF.

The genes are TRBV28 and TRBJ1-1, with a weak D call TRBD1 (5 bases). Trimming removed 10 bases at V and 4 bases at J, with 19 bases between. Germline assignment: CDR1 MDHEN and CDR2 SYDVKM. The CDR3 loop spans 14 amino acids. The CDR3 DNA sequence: TGTGCCACCTGGTACGGCCCTGGGGGCACTGAAGCTTTCTTT. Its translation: CATWYGPGGTEAFF.

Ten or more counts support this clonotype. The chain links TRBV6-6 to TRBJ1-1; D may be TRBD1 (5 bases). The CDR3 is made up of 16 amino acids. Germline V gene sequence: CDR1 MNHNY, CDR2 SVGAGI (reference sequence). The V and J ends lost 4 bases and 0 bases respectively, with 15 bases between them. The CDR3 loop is CASSSRLDILNTEAFF. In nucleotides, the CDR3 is TGTGCCAGCAGTTCCAGGTTGGACATCTTGAACACTGAAGCTTTCTTT.

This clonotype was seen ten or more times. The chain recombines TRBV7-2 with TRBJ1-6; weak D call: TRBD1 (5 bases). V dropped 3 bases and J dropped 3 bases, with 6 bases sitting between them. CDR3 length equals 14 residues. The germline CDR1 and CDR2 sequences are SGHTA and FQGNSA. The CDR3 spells CASSLGLYNSPLHF. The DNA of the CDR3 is TGTGCCAGCAGCTTGGGACTCTATAATTCACCCCTCCACTTT. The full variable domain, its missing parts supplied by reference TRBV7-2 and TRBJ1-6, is GAGVSQSPSNKVTEKGKDVELRCDPISGHTALYWYRQSLGQGLEFLIYFQGNSAPDKSGLPSDRFSAERTGGSVSTLTIQRTQQEDSAVYLCASSLGLYNSPLHFGNGTRLTVT.

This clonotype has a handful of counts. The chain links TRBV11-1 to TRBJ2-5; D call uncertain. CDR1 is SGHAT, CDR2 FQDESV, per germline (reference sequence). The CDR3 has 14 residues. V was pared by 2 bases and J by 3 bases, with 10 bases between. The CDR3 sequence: CASSLTGWEETQYF. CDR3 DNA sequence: TGTGCCAGCAGCTTAACCGGCTGGGAAGAGACCCAGTACTTC.

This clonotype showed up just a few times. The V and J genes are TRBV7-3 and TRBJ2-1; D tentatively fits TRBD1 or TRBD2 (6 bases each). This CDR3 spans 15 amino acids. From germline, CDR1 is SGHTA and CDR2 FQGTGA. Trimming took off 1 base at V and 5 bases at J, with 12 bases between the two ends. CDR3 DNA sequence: TGTGCCAGCAGCTTAATGGAGGGGGTCCACAATGAGCAGTTCTTC. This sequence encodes CASSLMEGVHNEQFF.

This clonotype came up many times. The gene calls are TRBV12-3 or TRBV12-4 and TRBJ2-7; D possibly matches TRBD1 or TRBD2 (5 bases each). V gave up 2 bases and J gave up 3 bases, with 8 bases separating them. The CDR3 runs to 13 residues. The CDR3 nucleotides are TGTGCCAGCAGTTTATTGGGGGTCTACGAGCAGTACTTC. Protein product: CASSLLGVYEQYF.

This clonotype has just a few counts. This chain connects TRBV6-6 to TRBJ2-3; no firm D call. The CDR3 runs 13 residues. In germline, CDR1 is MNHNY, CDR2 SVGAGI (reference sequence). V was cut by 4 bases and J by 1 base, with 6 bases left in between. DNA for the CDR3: TGTGCCAGCAGTTCACTACGCACAGATACGCAGTATTTT. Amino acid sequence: CASSSLRTDTQYF.

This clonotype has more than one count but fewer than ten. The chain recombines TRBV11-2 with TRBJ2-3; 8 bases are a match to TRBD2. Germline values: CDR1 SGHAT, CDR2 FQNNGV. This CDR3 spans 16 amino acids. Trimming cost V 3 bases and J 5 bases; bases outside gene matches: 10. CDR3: CASSFRPGGLLDTQYF. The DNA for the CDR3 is TGTGCCAGCAGCTTTAGGCCGGGGGGGCTCCTAGATACGCAGTATTTT.